Listed below are T cell receptor beta chains from one sample, sequenced in a study of cytomegalovirus exposure and HLA in healthy donors. Here immunoSEQ multiplex PCR was the method, and the copy in TCRdb shows in-frame clones only, minus some. Here the sample spans about 140,000 clones, about four fifths being singletons. The sample taken for sequencing was PBMCs. These receptor sequences come from a man aged 40-55 years in good health and CMV-seropositive. Each CDR3 is given with its conserved first and last residue. Fields, in order: V gene, clone size, J gene, D gene, CDR3 DNA, CDR3 protein. The D gene is left open where the match is weak. Clone size is stated in some rows and not others, as once, few, many or a class when expanded.

TRBV28	few	TRBJ2-5	.	TGTGCCAGCAGTACCCTCGGCGGGGTTACAAGAGGTTATCCGGGGGAGACCCAGTACTTC	CASSTLGGVTRGYPGETQYF
TRBV28	.	TRBJ1-2	TRBD1	TGTGCCAGCAGTTTACAATATGGGACAGGAAGTACCCATGGCTACACCTTC	CASSLQYGTGSTHGYTF
TRBV5-1	.	TRBJ2-7	TRBD2	TGCGCCAGCAGCTTGGCTAGCGGCTACGAGCAGTACTTC	CASSLASGYEQYF
TRBV7-2	.	TRBJ2-7	TRBD1	TGTGCCAGCAGCCCGGACAGGGTAAAGCAGTACTTC	CASSPDRVKQYF
TRBV9	.	TRBJ2-1	TRBD2	TGTGCCAGCAGCGTAGGGGGGGGAAGCTCCTACAATGAGCAGTTCTTC	CASSVGGGSSYNEQFF
TRBV4-1	.	TRBJ1-2	TRBD1	TGCGCCAGCAGCGAGGGGGCCTTAGGCTACACCTTC	CASSEGALGYTF
TRBV18	.	TRBJ2-1	TRBD2	TGTGCCAGCTCTCCTAGCGGGGGGGATCATGAGCAGTTCTTC	CASSPSGGDHEQFF
TRBV7-2	.	TRBJ1-4	TRBD1	TGTGCCAGCAGCTTACTTGGCAGGGGGAATGAAAAACTGTTTTTT	CASSLLGRGNEKLFF
TRBV6-6	.	TRBJ2-3	.	TGTGCCAGCAGTTACGGCGGAGGGGGCGCAGATACGCAGTATTTT	CASSYGGGGADTQYF
TRBV7-9	.	TRBJ2-5	.	TGTGCCAGCAGCTTACTAGAGACCCAGTACTTC	CASSLLETQYF
TRBV30	few	TRBJ2-7	.	TGTGCCTGGAGTCCTATCCTAAACTACGAGCAGTACTTC	CAWSPILNYEQYF
TRBV29-1	.	TRBJ2-4	TRBD2	TGCAGCGCCGGGACTAGCGGAGGGGTGGCCAAAAACATTCAGTACTTC	CSAGTSGGVAKNIQYF
TRBV4-1	.	TRBJ1-1	.	TGCGCCAGCAGCCAAGTGGAATTAACAGCCATGAACACTGAAGCTTTCTTT	CASSQVELTAMNTEAFF
TRBV28	once	TRBJ1-2	.	TGTGCCAGCAGTTTTATGACAGGATATGGCTACACCTTC	CASSFMTGYGYTF
TRBV4-1	.	TRBJ2-6	TRBD1	TGCGCCAGCAGCCAAGTAGTGGGACAGGGGGCGGCTGGGGCCAACGTCCTGACTTTC	CASSQVVGQGAAGANVLTF
TRBV7-9	.	TRBJ2-1	.	TGTTCCAGCAGCCCGGATGCTCAGGGGTTCTCCTACAATGAGCAGTTCTTC	CSSSPDAQGFSYNEQFF
TRBV19	.	TRBJ2-7	TRBD1	TGTGCCAGTAGTATGCGGACAGGGCTGGGGAGCTACGAGCAGTACTTC	CASSMRTGLGSYEQYF
TRBV5-5	.	TRBJ2-7	.	TGTGCCAGCAGCTGGAACAGGGTCCTTTACTACGAGCAGTACTTC	CASSWNRVLYYEQYF
TRBV5-8	.	TRBJ2-7	TRBD1	TGTGCCAGCAGCCGAACTAGGGGGCCGGACTACGAGCAGTACTTC	CASSRTRGPDYEQYF
TRBV6-4	.	TRBJ2-1	.	TGTGCCAGTGCGGCTAGCGAGGAACGCAATGAGCAGTTCTTC	CASAASEERNEQFF
TRBV5-1	.	TRBJ2-7	.	TGCGCCAGCAGCTTGAATCACTACGAGCAGTACTTC	CASSLNHYEQYF
TRBV11-3	.	TRBJ2-3	.	TGTGCCAGCAGCTCTGGGTGGCCGGCAGGTAGCACAGATACGCAGTATTTT	CASSSGWPAGSTDTQYF
TRBV19	.	TRBJ1-6	TRBD1	TGTGCCAGTAGTTCCCGACAGGGAAGCTCCTATAATTCACCCCTCCACTTT	CASSSRQGSSYNSPLHF
TRBV18	.	TRBJ1-6	TRBD1	TGTGCCAGCTCACCTAGACAGGGCGGACGTAATTCACCCCTCCACTTT	CASSPRQGGRNSPLHF
TRBV7-2	.	TRBJ2-3	.	TGTGCCAGCAGCCAGTACACAGATACGCAGTATTTT	CASSQYTDTQYF
TRBV30	.	TRBJ1-5	TRBD1	TGTGCCTGGAGCCCGGGACAGCCCTATCAGCCCCAGCATTTT	CAWSPGQPYQPQHF
TRBV7-9	.	TRBJ2-2	.	TGTGCCAGCAGCTTTCCACAAACCTTCGGGGAGCTGTTTTTT	CASSFPQTFGELFF
TRBV19	.	TRBJ1-5	.	TGTGCCAGTAGTAAGGGACTTATGGGGGTGGATCAGCCCCAGCATTTT	CASSKGLMGVDQPQHF